Sequencing of this T cell receptor beta chain was carried out in a study of metastatic and nonmetastatic thyroid tumors. As for the study in general: Repertoires of blood and of tissue (tumor or nodule) from malignant and benign thyroid patients were compared.

CDR1 and CDR2 from the germline V gene are SGHRS and YFSETQ. The CDR3 has 15 residues. Trimming shortened V by 6 bases and J by 5 bases, and 18 bases separated the two germline ends. Each patient went into thyroid surgery without having received any treatment. Per the original methods: Differences in CDR3 between clinicopathological groups were drawn on to build a classifier intended to discriminate distant-metastatic papillary thyroid cancer patients. MiXCR reprocessed the PCR reads for TCRdb. The V and J calls, along with clone size, are taken from TCRdb and not from the paper's own processing. The table includes roughly 30,000 clones, around 15% detected once. Study conclusions and caveats: A significant increase in TCR beta diversity was reportedly seen in malignant thyroid tumors relative to benign nodules, in blood and tumor.

This clone was found many times. Its antigen is currently unknown. J is TRBJ2-1 and V is TRBV5-1, with a possible D match to TRBD2 (6 bases). Material for sequencing was blood. This TCR came from a female donor with papillary thyroid cancer or a benign thyroid nodule (not recorded which). Some clones in this sample may be carry-over from other donors' samples. The CDR3 spells CASNSMGGADNEQFF. CDR3 sequence (DNA): TGCGCCAGCAACTCTATGGGCGGGGCGGACAATGAGCAGTTCTTC.